The sequence of this T cell receptor beta chain was determined in a study of T cell changes during pregnancy in multiple sclerosis. The germline V gene has CDR1 SGHRS and CDR2 YFSETQ. This CDR3 contains 15 residues. After removal of 0 bases from V and 6 bases from J, the junction contained 7 bases not matched to a gene. Generated by immunoSEQ multiplex PCR, the TCRdb table keeps only in-frame clones and is missing some. This table holds around 42,000 clones, roughly nine tenths found once. The input for sequencing was CD4+ T cells from peripheral blood mononuclear cells, taken in the third trimester of pregnancy. The source is a female donor with multiple sclerosis, enrolled in a pregnancy study. V gene TRBV5-1 combines with J gene TRBJ2-7; 9 positions agree with TRBD1. The CDR3 spells CASSLEGQGSVEQYF. The CDR3 DNA sequence: TGCGCCAGCAGCTTGGAGGGACAGGGTTCGGTCGAGCAGTACTTC.